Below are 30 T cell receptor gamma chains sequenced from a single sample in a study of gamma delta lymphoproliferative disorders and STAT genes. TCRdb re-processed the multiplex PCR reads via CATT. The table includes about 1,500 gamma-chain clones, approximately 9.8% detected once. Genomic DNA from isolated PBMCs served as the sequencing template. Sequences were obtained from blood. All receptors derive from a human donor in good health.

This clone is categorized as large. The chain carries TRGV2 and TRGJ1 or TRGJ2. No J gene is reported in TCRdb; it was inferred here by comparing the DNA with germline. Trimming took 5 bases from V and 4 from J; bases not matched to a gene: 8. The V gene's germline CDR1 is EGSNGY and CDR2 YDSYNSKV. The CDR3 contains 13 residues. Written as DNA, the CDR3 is TGTGCCACCTGGGGGGGGCGATATTATAAGAAACTCTTT. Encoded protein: CATWGGRYYKKLF.

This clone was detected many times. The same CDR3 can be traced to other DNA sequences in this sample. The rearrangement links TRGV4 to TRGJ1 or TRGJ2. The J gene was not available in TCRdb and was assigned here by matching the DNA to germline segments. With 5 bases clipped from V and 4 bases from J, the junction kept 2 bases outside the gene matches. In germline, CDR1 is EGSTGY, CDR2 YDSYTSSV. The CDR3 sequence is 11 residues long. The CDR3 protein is CATWGYYKKLF. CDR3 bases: TGTGCCACCTGGGGGTATTATAAGAAACTCTTT.

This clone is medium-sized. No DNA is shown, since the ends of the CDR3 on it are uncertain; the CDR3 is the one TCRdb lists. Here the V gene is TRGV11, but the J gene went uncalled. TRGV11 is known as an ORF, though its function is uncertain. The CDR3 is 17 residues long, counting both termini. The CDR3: CTTVPAGLRLNYYKKLF.

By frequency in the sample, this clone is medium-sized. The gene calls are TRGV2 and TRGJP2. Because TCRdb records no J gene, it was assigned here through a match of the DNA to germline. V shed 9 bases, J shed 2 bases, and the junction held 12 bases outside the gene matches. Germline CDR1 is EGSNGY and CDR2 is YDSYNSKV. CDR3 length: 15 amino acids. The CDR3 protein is CATASVTSSDWIKTF. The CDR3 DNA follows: TGTGCCACCGCCTCCGTAACAAGTAGTGATTGGATCAAGACGTTT.

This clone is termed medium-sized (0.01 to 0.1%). Written as DNA, the CDR3 is TGTGCCTTGTGGGAGGCCCCGAATTATTATAAGAAACTCTTT. Translating gives CALWEAPNYYKKLF. The chain has TRGV9 and TRGJ1 or TRGJ2. Assignment of the J gene here rests on matching the DNA to germline, because TCRdb gives none. Per the germline V gene, CDR1 is GITISATS and CDR2 is ISYDGTV (reference sequence). There are 14 residues in the CDR3. V shed 2 bases, J shed 0 bases, and the junction held 4 bases outside the gene matches.

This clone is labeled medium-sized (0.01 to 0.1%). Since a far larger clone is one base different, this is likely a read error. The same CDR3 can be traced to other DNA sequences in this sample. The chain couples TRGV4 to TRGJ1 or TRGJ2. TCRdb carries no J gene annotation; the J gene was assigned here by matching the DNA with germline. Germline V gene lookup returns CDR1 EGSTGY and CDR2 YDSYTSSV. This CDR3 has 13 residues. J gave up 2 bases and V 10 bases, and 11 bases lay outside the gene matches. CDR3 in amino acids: CATWFPDYYKKLF. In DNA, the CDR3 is TGTGCCACTTGGTTTCCTGATTATTATAAGAAACTCTTT.

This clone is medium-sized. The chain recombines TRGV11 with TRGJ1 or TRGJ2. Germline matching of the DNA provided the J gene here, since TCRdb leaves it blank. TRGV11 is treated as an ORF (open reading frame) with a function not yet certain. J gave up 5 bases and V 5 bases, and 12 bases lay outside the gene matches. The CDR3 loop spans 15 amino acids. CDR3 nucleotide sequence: TGTGCCTGCTGGATTACCTTACCCGGCCATTATAAGAAACTCTTT. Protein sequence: CACWITLPGHYKKLF.

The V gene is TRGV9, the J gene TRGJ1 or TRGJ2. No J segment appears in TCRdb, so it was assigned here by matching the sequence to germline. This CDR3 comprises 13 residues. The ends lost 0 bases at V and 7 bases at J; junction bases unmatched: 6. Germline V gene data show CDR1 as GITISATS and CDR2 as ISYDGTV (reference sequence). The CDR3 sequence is CALWEVLRYKKLF. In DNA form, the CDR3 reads TGTGCCTTGTGGGAGGTGTTGCGGTATAAGAAACTCTTT.

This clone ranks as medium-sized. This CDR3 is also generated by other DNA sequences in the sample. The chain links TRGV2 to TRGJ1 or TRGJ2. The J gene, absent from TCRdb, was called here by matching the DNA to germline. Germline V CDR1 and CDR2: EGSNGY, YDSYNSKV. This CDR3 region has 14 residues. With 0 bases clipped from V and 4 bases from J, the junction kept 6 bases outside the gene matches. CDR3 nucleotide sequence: TGTGCCACCTGGGACGGGCCCTCCTATTATAAGAAACTCTTT. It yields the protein CATWDGPSYYKKLF.

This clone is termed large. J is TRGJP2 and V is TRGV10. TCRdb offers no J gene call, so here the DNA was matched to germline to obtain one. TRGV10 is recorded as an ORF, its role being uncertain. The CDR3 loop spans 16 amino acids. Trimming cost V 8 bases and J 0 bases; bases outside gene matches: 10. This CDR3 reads CAAWATPYSSDWIKTF. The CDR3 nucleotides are TGTGCTGCGTGGGCCACGCCTTATAGTAGTGATTGGATCAAGACGTTT.

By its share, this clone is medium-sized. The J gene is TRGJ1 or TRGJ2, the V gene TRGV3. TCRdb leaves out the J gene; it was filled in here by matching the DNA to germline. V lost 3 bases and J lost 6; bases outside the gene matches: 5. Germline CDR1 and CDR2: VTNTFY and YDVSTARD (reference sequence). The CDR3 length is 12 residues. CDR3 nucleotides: TGTGCCACCTGGGACGAGGGTTATAAGAAACTCTTT. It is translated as CATWDEGYKKLF.

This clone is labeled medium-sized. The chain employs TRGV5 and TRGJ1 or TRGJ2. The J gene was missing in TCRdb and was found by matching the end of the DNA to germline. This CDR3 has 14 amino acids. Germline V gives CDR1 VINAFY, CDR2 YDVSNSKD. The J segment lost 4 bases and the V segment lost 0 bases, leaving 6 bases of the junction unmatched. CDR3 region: CATWDRRCYYKKLF. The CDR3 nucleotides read TGTGCCACCTGGGACAGGCGGTGCTATTATAAGAAACTCTTT.

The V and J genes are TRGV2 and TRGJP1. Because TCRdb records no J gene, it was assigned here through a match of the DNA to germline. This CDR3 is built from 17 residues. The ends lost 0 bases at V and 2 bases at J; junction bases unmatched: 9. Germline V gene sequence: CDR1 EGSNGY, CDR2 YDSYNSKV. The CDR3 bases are TGTGCCACCTGGGACGGGCCGAGAAAAACCACTGGTTGGTTCAAGATATTT. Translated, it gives CATWDGPRKTTGWFKIF.

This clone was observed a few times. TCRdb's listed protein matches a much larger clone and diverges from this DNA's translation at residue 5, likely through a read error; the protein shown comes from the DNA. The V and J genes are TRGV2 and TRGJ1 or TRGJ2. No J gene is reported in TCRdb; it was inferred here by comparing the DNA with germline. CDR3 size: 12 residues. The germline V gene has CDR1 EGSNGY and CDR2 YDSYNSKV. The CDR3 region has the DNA TGTGCCACCTGGGGCGGGCGGGATAAGAAACTCTTT. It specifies CATWGGRDKKLF.

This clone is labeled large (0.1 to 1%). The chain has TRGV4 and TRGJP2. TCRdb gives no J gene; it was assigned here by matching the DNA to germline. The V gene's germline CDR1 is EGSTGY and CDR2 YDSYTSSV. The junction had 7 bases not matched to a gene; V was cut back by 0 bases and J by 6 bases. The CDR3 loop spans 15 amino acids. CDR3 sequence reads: CATWDGLSGDWIKTF. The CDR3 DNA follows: TGTGCCACCTGGGATGGGCTATCGGGTGATTGGATCAAGACGTTT.

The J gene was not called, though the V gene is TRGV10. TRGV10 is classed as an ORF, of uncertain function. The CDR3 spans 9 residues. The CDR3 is CAGLMAKLF. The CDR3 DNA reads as TGCGCGGGATTAATGGCCAAACTCTTT.

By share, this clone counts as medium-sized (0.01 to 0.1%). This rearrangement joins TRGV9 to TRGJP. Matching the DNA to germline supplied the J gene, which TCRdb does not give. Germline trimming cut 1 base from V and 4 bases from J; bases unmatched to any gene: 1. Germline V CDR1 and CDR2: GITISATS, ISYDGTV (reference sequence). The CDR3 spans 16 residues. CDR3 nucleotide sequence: TGTGCCTTGTGGGAGGTCCAAGAGTTGGGCAAAAAAATCAAGGTATTT. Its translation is CALWEVQELGKKIKVF.

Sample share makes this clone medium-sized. Here the CDR3 DNA reads TGTGCCACCTGGGACATCCCTGCTTATAAGAAACTCTTT. Translated: CATWDIPAYKKLF. The chain couples TRGV3 to TRGJ1 or TRGJ2. The J gene comes from matching the DNA to germline here; TCRdb lacks it. Looked up from germline, CDR1 is VTNTFY and CDR2 is YDVSTARD (reference sequence). Losses at the gene ends were 2 bases for V and 6 bases for J; bases not matched to a gene: 7. The CDR3 spans 13 residues.

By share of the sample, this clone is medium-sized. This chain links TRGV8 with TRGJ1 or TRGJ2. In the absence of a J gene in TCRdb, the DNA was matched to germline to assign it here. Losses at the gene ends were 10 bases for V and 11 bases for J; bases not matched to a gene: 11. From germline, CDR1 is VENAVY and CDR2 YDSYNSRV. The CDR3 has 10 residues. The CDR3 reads CATSRDEKLF. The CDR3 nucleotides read TGTGCCACATCGCGGGATGAGAAACTCTTT.

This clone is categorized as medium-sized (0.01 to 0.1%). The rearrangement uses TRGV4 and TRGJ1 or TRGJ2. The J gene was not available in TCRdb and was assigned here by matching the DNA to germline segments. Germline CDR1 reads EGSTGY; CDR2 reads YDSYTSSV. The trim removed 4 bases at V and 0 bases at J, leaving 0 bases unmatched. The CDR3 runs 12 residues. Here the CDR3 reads CATWENYYKKLF. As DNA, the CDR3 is TGTGCCACCTGGGAGAATTATTATAAGAAACTCTTT.

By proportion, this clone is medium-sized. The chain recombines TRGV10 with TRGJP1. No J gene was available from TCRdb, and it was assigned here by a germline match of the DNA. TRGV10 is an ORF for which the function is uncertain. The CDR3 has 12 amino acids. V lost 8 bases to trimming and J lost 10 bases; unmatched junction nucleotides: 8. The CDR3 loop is CAAWDRNWFKIF. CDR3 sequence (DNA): TGTGCTGCGTGGGACCGAAATTGGTTCAAGATATTT.

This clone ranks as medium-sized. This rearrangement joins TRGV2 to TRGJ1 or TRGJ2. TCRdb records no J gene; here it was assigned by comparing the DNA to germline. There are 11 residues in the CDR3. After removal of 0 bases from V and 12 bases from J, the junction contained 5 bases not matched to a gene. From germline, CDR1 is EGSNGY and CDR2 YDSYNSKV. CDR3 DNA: TGTGCCACCTGGGACGGGCGGGGGAAACTCTTT. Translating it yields CATWDGRGKLF.

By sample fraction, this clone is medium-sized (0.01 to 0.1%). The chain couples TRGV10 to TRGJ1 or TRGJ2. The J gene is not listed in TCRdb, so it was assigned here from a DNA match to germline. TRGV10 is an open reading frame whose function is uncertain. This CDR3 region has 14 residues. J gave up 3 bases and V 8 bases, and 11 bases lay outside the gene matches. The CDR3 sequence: CAAWDWELYYKKLF. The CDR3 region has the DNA TGTGCTGCGTGGGATTGGGAACTTTATTATAAGAAACTCTTT.

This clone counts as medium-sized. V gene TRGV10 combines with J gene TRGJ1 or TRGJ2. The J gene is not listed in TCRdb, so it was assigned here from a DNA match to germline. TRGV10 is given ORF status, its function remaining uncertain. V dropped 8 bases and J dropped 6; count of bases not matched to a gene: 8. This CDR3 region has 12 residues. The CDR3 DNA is TGTGCTGCGTGGGATTCTTGTTATAAGAAACTCTTT. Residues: CAAWDSCYKKLF.

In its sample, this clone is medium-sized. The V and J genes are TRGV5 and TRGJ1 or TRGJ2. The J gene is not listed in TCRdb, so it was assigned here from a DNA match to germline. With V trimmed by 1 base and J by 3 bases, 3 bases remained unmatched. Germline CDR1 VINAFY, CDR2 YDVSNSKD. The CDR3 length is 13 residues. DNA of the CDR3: TGTGCCACCTGGGACAGATCTTATTATAAGAAACTCTTT. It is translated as CATWDRSYYKKLF.

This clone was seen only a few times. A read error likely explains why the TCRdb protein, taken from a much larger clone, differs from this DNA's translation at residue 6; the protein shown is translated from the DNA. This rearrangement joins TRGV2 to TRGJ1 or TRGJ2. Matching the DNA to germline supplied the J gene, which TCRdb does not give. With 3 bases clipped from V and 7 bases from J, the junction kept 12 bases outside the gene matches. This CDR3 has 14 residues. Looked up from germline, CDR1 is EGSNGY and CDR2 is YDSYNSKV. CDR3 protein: CATWDPMFRYKKLF. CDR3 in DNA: TGTGCCACCTGGGACCCCATGTTTAGGTATAAGAAACTCTTT.

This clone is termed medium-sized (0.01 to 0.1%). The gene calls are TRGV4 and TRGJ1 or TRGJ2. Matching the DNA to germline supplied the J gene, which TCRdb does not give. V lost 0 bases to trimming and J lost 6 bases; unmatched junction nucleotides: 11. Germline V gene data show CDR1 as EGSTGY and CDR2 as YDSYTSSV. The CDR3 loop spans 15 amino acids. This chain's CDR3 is CATWDGPDYCYKKLF. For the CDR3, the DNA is TGTGCCACCTGGGATGGGCCCGATTATTGTTATAAGAAACTCTTT.

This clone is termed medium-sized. The CDR3: CATWDGRYYKKLF. For the CDR3, the DNA is TGTGCCACCTGGGACGGTCGGTATTATAAGAAACTCTTT. This chain links TRGV4 with TRGJ1 or TRGJ2. No J gene is reported in TCRdb; it was inferred here by comparing the DNA with germline. The ends lost 4 bases at V and 4 bases at J; junction bases unmatched: 7. Per germline, CDR1 EGSTGY and CDR2 YDSYTSSV. The CDR3 has 13 residues.

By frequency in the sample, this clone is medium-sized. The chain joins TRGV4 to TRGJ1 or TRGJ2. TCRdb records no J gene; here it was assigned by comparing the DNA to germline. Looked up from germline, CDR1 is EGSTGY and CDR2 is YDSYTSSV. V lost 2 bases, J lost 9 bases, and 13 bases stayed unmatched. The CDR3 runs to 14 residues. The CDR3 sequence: CATWDVRWVVKKLF. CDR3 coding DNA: TGTGCCACCTGGGATGTGAGATGGGTAGTTAAGAAACTCTTT.

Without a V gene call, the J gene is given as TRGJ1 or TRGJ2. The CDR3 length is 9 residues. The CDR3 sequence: CATAGKKLF. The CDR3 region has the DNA TGTGCCACCGCTGGTAAGAAACTCTTT.